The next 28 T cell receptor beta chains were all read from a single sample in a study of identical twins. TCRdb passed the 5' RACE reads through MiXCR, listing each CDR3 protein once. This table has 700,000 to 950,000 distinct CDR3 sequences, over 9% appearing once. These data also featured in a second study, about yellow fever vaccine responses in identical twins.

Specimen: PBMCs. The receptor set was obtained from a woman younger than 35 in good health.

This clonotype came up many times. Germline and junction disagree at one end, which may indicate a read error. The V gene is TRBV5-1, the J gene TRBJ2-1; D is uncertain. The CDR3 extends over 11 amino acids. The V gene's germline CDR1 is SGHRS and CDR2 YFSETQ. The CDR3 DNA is TGTGCCAGCAGATTAGGCAATGAGCAGTTCTTC. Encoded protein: CASRLGNEQFF.

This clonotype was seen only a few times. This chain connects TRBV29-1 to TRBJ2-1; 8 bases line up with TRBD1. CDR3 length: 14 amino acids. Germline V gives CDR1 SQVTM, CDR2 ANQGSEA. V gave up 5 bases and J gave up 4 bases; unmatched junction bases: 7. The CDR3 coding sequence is TGCAGCGTTATACAGGGGGTTCTATACAATGAGCAGTTCTTC. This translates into CSVIQGVLYNEQFF.

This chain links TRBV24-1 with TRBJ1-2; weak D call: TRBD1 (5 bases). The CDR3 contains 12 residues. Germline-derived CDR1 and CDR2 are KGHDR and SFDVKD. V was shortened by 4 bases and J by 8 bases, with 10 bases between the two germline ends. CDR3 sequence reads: CATSDGQEGYTF. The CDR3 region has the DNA TGTGCCACCAGTGACGGACAAGAGGGCTACACCTTC.

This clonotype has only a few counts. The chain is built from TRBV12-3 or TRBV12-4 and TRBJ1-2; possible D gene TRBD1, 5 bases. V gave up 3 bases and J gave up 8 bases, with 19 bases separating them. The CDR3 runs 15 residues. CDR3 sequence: CASSLGSGPSGGYTF. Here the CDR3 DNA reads TGTGCCAGCAGTTTGGGATCGGGGCCTTCTGGCGGCTACACCTTC.

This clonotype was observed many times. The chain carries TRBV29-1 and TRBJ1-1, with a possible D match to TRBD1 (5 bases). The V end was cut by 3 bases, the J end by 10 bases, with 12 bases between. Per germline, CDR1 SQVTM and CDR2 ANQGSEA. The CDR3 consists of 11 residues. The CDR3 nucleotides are TGCAGCGTTGATTTCGGGGGGGGAGCTTTCTTT. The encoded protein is CSVDFGGGAFF.

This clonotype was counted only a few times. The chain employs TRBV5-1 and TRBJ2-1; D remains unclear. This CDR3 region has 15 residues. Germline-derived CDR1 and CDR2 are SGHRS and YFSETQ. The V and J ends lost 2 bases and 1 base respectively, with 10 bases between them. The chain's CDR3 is CASSLPSTSYNEQFF. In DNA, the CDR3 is TGCGCCAGCAGCTTACCTTCCACTTCCTACAATGAGCAGTTCTTC.

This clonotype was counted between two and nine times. CDR3 loop: CASSLRTQGSEAFF. CDR3 bases: TGCGCCAGCAGCTTACGGACACAGGGATCTGAAGCTTTCTTT. The chain recombines TRBV5-1 with TRBJ1-1; the D gene is possibly TRBD1 (6 bases). CDR3 length equals 14 residues. Germline V gene data show CDR1 as SGHRS and CDR2 as YFSETQ. V was pared by 2 bases and J by 6 bases, with 14 bases between.

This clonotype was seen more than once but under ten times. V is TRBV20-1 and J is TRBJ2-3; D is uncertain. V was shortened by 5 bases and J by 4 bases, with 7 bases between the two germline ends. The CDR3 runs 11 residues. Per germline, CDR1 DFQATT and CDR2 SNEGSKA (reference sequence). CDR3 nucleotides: TGCAGTGCTGGTATCGCAGATACGCAGTATTTT. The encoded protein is CSAGIADTQYF.

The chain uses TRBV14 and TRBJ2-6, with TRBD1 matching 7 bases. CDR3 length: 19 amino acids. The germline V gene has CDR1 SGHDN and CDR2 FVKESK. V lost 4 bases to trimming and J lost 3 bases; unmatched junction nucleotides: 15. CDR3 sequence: CASSLYKDRVLLGANVLTF. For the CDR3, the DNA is TGTGCCAGCAGCCTATACAAAGACAGGGTTCTGCTTGGGGCCAACGTCCTGACTTTC.

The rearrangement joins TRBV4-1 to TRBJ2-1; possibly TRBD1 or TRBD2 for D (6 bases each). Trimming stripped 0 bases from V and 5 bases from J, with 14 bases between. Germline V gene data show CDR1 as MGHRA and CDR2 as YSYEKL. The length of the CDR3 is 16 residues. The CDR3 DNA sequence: TGCGCCAGCAGCCAAGATCGCAGGGGACTTAACAATGAGCAGTTCTTC. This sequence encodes CASSQDRRGLNNEQFF.

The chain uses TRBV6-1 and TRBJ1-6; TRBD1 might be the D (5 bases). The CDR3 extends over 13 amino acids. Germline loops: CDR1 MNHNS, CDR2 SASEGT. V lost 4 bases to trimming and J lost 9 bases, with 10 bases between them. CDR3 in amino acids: CASSAGGFSPLHF. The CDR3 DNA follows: TGTGCCAGCAGTGCCGGGGGGTTTTCACCCCTCCACTTT.

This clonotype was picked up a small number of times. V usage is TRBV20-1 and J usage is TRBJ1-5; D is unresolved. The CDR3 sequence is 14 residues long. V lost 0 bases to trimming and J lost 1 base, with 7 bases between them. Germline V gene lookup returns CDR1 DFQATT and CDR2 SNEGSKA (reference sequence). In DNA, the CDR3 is TGCAGTGCTAGAGATAACAAAAGCAATCAGCCCCAGCATTTT. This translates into CSARDNKSNQPQHF.

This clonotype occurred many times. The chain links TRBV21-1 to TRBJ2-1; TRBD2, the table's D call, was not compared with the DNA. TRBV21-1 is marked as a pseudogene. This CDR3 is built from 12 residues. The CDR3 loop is CASSKAGREQFF. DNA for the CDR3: TGTGCCAGCTCCAAAGCAGGGAGAGAGCAGTTCTTC.

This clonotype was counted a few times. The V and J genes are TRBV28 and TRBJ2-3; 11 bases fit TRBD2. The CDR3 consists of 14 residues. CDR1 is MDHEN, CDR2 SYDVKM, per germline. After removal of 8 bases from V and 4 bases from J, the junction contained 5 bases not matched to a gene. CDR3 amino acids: CASALAGGPDTQYF. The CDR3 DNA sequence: TGTGCCAGCGCTCTAGCGGGAGGCCCAGATACGCAGTATTTT.

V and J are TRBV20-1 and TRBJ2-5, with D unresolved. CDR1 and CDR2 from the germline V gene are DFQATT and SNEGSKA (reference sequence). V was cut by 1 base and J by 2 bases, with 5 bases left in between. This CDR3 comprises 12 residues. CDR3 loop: CSARVQQETQYF. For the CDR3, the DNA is TGCAGTGCTAGAGTACAGCAAGAGACCCAGTACTTC.

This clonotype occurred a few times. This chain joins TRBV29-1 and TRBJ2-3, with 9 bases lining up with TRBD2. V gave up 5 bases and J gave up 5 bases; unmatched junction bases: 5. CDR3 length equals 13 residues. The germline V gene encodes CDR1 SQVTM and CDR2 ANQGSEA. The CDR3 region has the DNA TGCAGCGTTTTAGCGGGAGTGGGAGATACGCAGTATTTT. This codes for CSVLAGVGDTQYF.

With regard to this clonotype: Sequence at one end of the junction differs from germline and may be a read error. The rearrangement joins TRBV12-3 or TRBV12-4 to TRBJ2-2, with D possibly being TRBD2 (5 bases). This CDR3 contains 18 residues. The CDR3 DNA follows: TGTGCCAGCAGTCTAGCCCCCCCCATACCCGCGAACACCGGGGAGCTGTTTTTT. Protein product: CASSLAPPIPANTGELFF.

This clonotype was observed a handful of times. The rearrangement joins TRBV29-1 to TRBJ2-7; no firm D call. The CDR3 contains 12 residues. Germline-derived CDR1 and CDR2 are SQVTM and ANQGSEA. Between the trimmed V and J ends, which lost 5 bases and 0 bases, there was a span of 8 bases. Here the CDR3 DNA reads TGCAGCGTTTTCAACCTCTCCTACGAGCAGTACTTC. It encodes CSVFNLSYEQYF.

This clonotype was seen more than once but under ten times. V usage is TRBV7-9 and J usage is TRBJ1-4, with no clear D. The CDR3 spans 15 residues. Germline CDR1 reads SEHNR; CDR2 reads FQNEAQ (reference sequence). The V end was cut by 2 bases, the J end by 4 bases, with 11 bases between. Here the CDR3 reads CASSLSVGNNEKLFF. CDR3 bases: TGTGCCAGCAGCTTATCGGTGGGGAATAATGAAAAACTGTTTTTT.

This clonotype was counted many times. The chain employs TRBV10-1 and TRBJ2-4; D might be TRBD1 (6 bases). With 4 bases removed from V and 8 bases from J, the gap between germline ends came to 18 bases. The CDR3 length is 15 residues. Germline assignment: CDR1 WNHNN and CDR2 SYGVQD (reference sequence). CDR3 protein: CASSVGATPDDIQYF. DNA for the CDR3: TGCGCCAGCAGTGTGGGGGCAACCCCTGACGACATTCAGTACTTC.

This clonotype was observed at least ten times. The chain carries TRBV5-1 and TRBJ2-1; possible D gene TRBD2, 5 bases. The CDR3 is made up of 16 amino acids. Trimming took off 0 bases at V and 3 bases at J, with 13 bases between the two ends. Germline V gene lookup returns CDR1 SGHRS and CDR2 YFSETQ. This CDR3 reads CASSLVLAGLYNEQFF. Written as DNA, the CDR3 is TGCGCCAGCAGCTTGGTGTTGGCGGGTCTCTACAATGAGCAGTTCTTC.

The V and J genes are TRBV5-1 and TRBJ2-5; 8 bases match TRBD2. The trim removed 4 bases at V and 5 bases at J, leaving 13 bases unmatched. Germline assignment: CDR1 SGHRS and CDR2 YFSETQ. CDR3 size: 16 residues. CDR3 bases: TGCGCCAGCAGCGGACTGACTAGCGCGGCCCGGGAGACCCAGTACTTC. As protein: CASSGLTSAARETQYF.

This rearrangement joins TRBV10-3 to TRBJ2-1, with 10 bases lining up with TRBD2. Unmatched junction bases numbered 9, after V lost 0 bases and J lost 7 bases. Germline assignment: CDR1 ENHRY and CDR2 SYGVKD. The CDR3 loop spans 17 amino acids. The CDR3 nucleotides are TGTGCCATCAGTGAGTCAGGGAGTAGCGGGGGGTTGAATGAGCAGTTCTTC. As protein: CAISESGSSGGLNEQFF.

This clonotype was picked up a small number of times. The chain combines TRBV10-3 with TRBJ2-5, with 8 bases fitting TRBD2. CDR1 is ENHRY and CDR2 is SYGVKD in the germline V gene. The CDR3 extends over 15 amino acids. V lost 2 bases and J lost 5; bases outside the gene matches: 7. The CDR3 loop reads CAISEPRTSRETQYF. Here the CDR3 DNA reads TGTGCCATCAGTGAGCCTCGGACTAGCCGGGAGACCCAGTACTTC.

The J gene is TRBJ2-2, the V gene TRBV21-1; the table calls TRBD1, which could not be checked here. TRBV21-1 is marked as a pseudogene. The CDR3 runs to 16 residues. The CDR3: CASSKEGDPGTGELFF. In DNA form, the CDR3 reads TGTGCCAGCAGCAAAGAAGGGGACCCGGGGACCGGGGAGCTGTTTTTT.

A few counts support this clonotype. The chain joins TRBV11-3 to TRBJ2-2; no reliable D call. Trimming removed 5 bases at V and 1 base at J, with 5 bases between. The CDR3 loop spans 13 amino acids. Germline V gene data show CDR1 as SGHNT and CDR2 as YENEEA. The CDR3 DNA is TGTGCCAGCAGCATTATGAACACCGGGGAGCTGTTTTTT. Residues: CASSIMNTGELFF. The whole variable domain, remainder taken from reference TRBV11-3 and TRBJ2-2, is EAGVVQSPRYKIIEKKQPVAFWCNPISGHNTLYWYLQNLGQGPELLIRYENEEAVDDSQLPKDRFSAERLKGVDSTLKIQPAELGDSAVYLCASSIMNTGELFFGEGSRLTVL.

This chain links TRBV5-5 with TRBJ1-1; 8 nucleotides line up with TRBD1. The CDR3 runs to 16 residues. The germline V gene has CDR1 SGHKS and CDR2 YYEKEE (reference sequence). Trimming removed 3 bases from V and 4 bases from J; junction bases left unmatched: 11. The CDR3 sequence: CASSSRTGYVGTEAFF. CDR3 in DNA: TGTGCCAGCAGCTCACGGACAGGGTACGTCGGCACTGAAGCTTTCTTT.

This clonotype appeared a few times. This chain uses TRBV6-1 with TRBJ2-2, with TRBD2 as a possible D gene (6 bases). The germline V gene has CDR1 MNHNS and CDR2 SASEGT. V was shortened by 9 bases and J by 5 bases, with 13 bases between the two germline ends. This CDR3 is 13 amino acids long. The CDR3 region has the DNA TGTGCCAGTGCTACGGGGGAAACCGGGGAGCTGTTTTTT. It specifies CASATGETGELFF.